These 20 T cell receptor beta chains originate from one sample sequenced in a study of beta chain features in type 1 diabetes. Notes on the study in general: Shortening that was moderate but significant affected the TCRB CDR3s of Type 1 diabetes patients in all four CD4+ subsets.

These receptors' targets are unknown. Of the isolated RNA, all was reverse transcribed, and so the sequenced material was expressed TCRB transcripts. Sequencing used immunoSEQ multiplex PCR; TCRdb keeps in-frame clones, though not all of them. The table lists 500,000 to 800,000 clones, roughly an eighth of them singletons. Sequencing was performed on naive CD4+ T cells from blood. These receptors all stem from a man aged 25 to 40 with type 1 diabetes.

This clone has more than one count but fewer than ten. The chain couples TRBV29-1 to TRBJ2-5; possibly TRBD1 for D (6 bases). The CDR3 contains 13 residues. V lost 3 bases and J 2 bases, leaving 10 bases between the germline ends. The germline gives CDR1 SQVTM, CDR2 ANQGSEA. CDR3 sequence reads: CSVDVQGQETQYF. The CDR3 DNA follows: TGCAGCGTTGATGTACAGGGACAAGAGACCCAGTACTTC. The entire variable domain, with the rest obtained from reference TRBV29-1 and TRBJ2-5, is as follows: SAVISQKPSRDICQRGTSLTIQCQVDSQVTMMFWYRQQPGQSLTLIATANQGSEATYESGFVIDKFPISRPNLTFSTLTVSNMSPEDSSIYLCSVDVQGQETQYFGPGTRLLVL.

With regard to this clone: At the DNA level, this CDR3 is encoded by other sequences in the same sample as well. The genes are TRBV18 and TRBJ2-7; TRBD1 might be the D (5 bases). Germline V gene sequence: CDR1 KGHSH, CDR2 LQKENI. V was cut by 2 bases and J by 6 bases, with 11 bases left in between. The length of the CDR3 is 13 residues. This chain's CDR3 is CASSPGAGFEQYF. CDR3 in DNA: TGTGCCAGCTCACCAGGGGCAGGGTTCGAGCAGTACTTC.

For this clone: This sample also contains other DNA sequences that code for the same CDR3. The chain employs TRBV5-1 and TRBJ2-6, with D perhaps matching TRBD2 (5 bases). The V and J ends lost 0 bases and 4 bases respectively, with 8 bases between them. The CDR3 runs 15 residues. Germline CDR1 reads SGHRS; CDR2 reads YFSETQ. The CDR3 bases are TGCGCCAGCAGCTTGGGAGGGTCCGGGGCCAACGTCCTGACTTTC. Translation: CASSLGGSGANVLTF.

This clone has only a few counts. The rearrangement links TRBV28 to TRBJ2-3; TRBD2 agrees at 8 bases. J gave up 2 bases and V 3 bases, and 7 bases lay outside the gene matches. The CDR3 totals 16 residues. Germline lookup yields CDR1 MDHEN and CDR2 SYDVKM. The CDR3 region has the DNA TGTGCCAGCAGTTTCTTGGCGGGGGGCCCCACAGATACGCAGTATTTT. It encodes CASSFLAGGPTDTQYF. Based on the CDR3 plus reference TRBV28 and TRBJ2-3, the full variable domain is DVKVTQSSRYLVKRTGEKVFLECVQDMDHENMFWYRQDPGLGLRLIYFSYDVKMKEKGDIPEGYSVSREKKERFSLILESASTNQTSMYLCASSFLAGGPTDTQYFGPGTRLTVL.

The chain carries TRBV5-1 and TRBJ2-3; D tentatively reads TRBD1 or TRBD2 (5 bases each). CDR1 and CDR2 (germline): SGHRS, YFSETQ. The V gene lost 4 bases and the J gene lost 2 bases, with 11 bases spanning the gap. This CDR3 contains 14 residues. As DNA, the CDR3 is TGCGCCAGCAGCCTGGGGGAGACCACAGATACGCAGTATTTT. It is translated as CASSLGETTDTQYF.

The chain has TRBV27 and TRBJ2-3, with 7 positions matching TRBD2. CDR1 MNHEY and CDR2 SMNVEV come from the germline V gene (reference sequence). The CDR3 has 15 amino acids. V lost 4 bases, J lost 3 bases, and 7 bases stayed unmatched. The CDR3: CASSSGLGVTDTQYF. CDR3 DNA: TGTGCCAGCAGTTCCGGACTAGGGGTGACAGATACGCAGTATTTT.

This clone was seen more than once but under ten times. The rearrangement joins TRBV2 to TRBJ2-2, with 7 bases aligning to TRBD1. The CDR3 totals 13 residues. Germline V gene sequence: CDR1 SNHLY, CDR2 FYNNEI. The V gene end was trimmed by 2 bases and the J gene end by 6 bases; junction bases not matched to a gene: 0. This chain's CDR3 is CASSERGPGELFF. The CDR3 bases are TGTGCCAGCAGTGAAAGGGGGCCCGGGGAGCTGTTTTTT.

The chain links TRBV7-9 to TRBJ2-1; D is possibly TRBD2 (5 bases). This CDR3 is 14 amino acids long. Germline CDR1 is SEHNR and CDR2 is FQNEAQ (reference sequence). V was clipped by 4 bases and J by 5 bases, with 12 bases between them. The CDR3: CASSSAGIHNEQFF. DNA for the CDR3: TGTGCCAGCAGCTCTGCCGGGATCCACAATGAGCAGTTCTTC.

This clone occurred a few times. The V call is TRBV10-3, the J call TRBJ1-6; possible D gene TRBD1, 5 bases. V gave up 3 bases and J gave up 10 bases, with 13 bases separating them. CDR1 and CDR2 (germline): ENHRY, SYGVKD. There are 14 residues in the CDR3. For the CDR3, the DNA is TGTGCCATCAGTGATCCGGGGGGGAACTCACCCCTCCACTTT. Its translation: CAISDPGGNSPLHF.

On this clone itself: Other nucleotide sequences in the sample specify the same CDR3. DNA of the CDR3: TGTGCCAGCTCGCCCCCTAGCACAGATACGCAGTATTTT. Its protein is CASSPPSTDTQYF. This rearrangement joins TRBV18 to TRBJ2-3; D gene uncertain. This CDR3 region has 13 residues. Trimming stripped 6 bases from V and 0 bases from J, with 7 bases between. The V gene's germline CDR1 is KGHSH and CDR2 LQKENI.

This clone turned up a few times. V gene TRBV27 combines with J gene TRBJ2-1; TRBD1 matches 7 bases. The CDR3 consists of 16 residues. CDR1 and CDR2 (germline): MNHEY, SMNVEV (reference sequence). The junction had 8 bases not matched to a gene; V was cut back by 6 bases and J by 0 bases. The CDR3 spells CASSYEGAYSYNEQFF. The CDR3 DNA is TGTGCCAGCAGCTACGAGGGGGCATACTCCTACAATGAGCAGTTCTTC.

The chain couples TRBV5-4 to TRBJ1-6; D gene unclear. Trimming removed 2 bases from V and 8 bases from J, with 8 bases in between. The CDR3 loop spans 13 amino acids. Germline V CDR1 and CDR2: SGHNT, YYREEE (reference sequence). The DNA of the CDR3 is TGTGCCAGCAGCTTATATAGGGATTCACCCCTCCACTTT. It specifies CASSLYRDSPLHF.

This clone was counted a few times. This CDR3 is also generated by other DNA sequences in the sample. The chain is built from TRBV7-2 and TRBJ2-7; D possibly corresponds to TRBD2 (6 bases). CDR3 length: 11 amino acids. Trimming removed 5 bases at V and 7 bases at J, with 9 bases between. The germline V gene encodes CDR1 SGHTA and CDR2 FQGNSA. As DNA, the CDR3 is TGTGCCAGCAGCCTCGCGGGGGAGCAGTACTTC. Its translation is CASSLAGEQYF.

This clone occurred a few times. The CDR3 DNA reads as TGCAGCGTTCAAGGACAGAATCAGCCCCAGCATTTT. Protein: CSVQGQNQPQHF. This chain joins TRBV29-1 and TRBJ1-5, with a possible D match to TRBD1 (6 bases). V lost 5 bases, J lost 4 bases, and 9 bases lay in between. In germline, CDR1 is SQVTM, CDR2 ANQGSEA. This CDR3 has 12 amino acids.

The table lists this clone with a few counts. The chain employs TRBV18 and TRBJ2-7; TRBD2 aligns across 7 bases. The CDR3 is 13 residues long. V lost 2 bases, J lost 6 bases, and 4 bases stayed unmatched. CDR1 and CDR2 (germline): KGHSH, LQKENI. DNA for the CDR3: TGTGCCAGCTCACCAGCGGGGGATGGCGAGCAGTACTTC. Translated: CASSPAGDGEQYF.

The rearrangement links TRBV10-3 to TRBJ2-2; no definite D call. Trimming removed 3 bases from V and 0 bases from J, with 5 bases in between. Looked up from germline, CDR1 is ENHRY and CDR2 is SYGVKD. This CDR3 comprises 14 residues. The CDR3 DNA follows: TGTGCCATCAGTGAACACCCGAACACCGGGGAGCTGTTTTTT. The encoded protein is CAISEHPNTGELFF.

About this clone: At one boundary the junction diverges from the germline segment, which might be a read error. The chain combines TRBV7-7 with TRBJ1-1; D unresolved. Germline lookup yields CDR1 SSHAT and CDR2 FNYEAQ (reference sequence). The CDR3 has 13 residues. CDR3 sequence: CASSSQEDTEAFF. The CDR3 nucleotides read TGTGCTAGCAGCTCCCAAGAGGACACTGAAGCTTTCTTT.

This clone was observed a handful of times. The chain links TRBV2 to TRBJ2-5; D remains ambiguous. The CDR3 is 15 amino acids. V shed 2 bases and J shed 2 bases, with 12 bases lying between them. CDR1 and CDR2 (germline): SNHLY, FYNNEI. The CDR3 region has the DNA TGTGCCAGCAGTGAATCGCCCCAGCTACAAGAGACCCAGTACTTC. The encoded protein is CASSESPQLQETQYF.

The gene calls are TRBV5-4 and TRBJ2-6, with D perhaps TRBD1 or TRBD2 (5 bases each). The CDR3 is made up of 16 amino acids. Germline lookup yields CDR1 SGHNT and CDR2 YYREEE (reference sequence). V was clipped by 0 bases and J by 4 bases, with 11 bases between them. CDR3 coding DNA: TGTGCCAGCAGCTTGGGAGGGACGGCCGGGGCCAACGTCCTGACTTTC. Its translation: CASSLGGTAGANVLTF. The full variable domain, completed using reference TRBV5-4 and TRBJ2-6, is ETGVTQSPTHLIKTRGQQVTLRCSSQSGHNTVSWYQQALGQGPQFIFQYYREEENGRGNFPPRFSGLQFPNYSSELNVNALELDDSALYLCASSLGGTAGANVLTFGAGSRLTVL.

This clone was recorded a few times. The J gene is TRBJ1-3, the V gene TRBV19; D uncertain. CDR1 is LNHDA, CDR2 SQIVND, per germline (reference sequence). V lost 10 bases to trimming and J lost 2 bases, with 15 bases between them. The CDR3 runs 14 residues. The CDR3 reads CATTGPTAGNTIYF. CDR3 nucleotides: TGTGCCACGACGGGTCCGACGGCTGGAAACACCATATATTTT.